The entry below describes one T cell receptor (beta chain). Its antigen is undetermined. This sample is part of a study of T cells in localized non-small cell lung cancer. Study results and limitations: For the top 100 tumor clones, a median about 50 also appeared in adjacent lung. Prolonged overall survival went with higher T cell density in the blood. Heterogeneity stays possible, as sequencing covered only one tumor region.

Assay: immunoSEQ multiplex PCR; the TCRdb copy retains only in-frame clones and omits some. The sample has under 20,000 clones, just over 90% seen once; the top ten hold 4% to 5%. Germline V lookup: CDR1 SGDLS, CDR2 YYNGEE. This CDR3 is 14 amino acids long. The V end was cut by 4 bases, the J end by 3 bases, with 13 bases between. The TCR originated in a male donor at least 60 years old with stage I squamous cell lung carcinoma. This specimen consisted of peripheral blood, obtained before any cancer treatment. V is TRBV9 and J is TRBJ1-2; D might be TRBD1 (5 bases). CDR3 nucleotide sequence: TGTGCCAGCAGCACGTATCCGGGGCACTATGGCTACACCTTC. It encodes CASSTYPGHYGYTF.